This passage covers 8 T cell receptor beta chains from one sample sequenced in a study of CD8 T cells in Susac syndrome. Roughly 0.5 to 1 ug RNA was reverse transcribed with random hexamers. TCRdb re-called the immunoSEQ multiplex PCR reads through MiXCR, storing one row per CDR3 protein. The data hold around 69,000 distinct CDR3 sequences, with just over 95% observed a single time. Sequencing was done on a sample of CD4+ T cells from PBMCs. Every receptor here comes from a human donor with multiple sclerosis.

This sequence joins TRBV7-2 and TRBJ2-6, with D tentatively TRBD2 (6 bases). Trimming took off 4 bases at V and 0 bases at J, with 7 bases between the two ends. Germline V gene lookup returns CDR1 SGHTA and CDR2 FQGNSA. The CDR3 is made up of 15 amino acids. The CDR3 protein is CASSWGDSGANVLTF. The CDR3 DNA follows: TGTGCCAGCAGCTGGGGGGACTCTGGGGCCAACGTCCTGACTTTC.

The chain carries TRBV7-6 and TRBJ2-5; D is ambiguous. V was trimmed by 2 bases and J by 2 bases, leaving 9 bases between them. The CDR3 has 14 residues. The germline V gene encodes CDR1 SGHVS and CDR2 FNYEAQ. DNA for the CDR3: TGTGCCAGCAGCTTAAGGGTAGGACAAGAGACCCAGTACTTC. This codes for CASSLRVGQETQYF.

The chain carries TRBV3-1 and TRBJ2-1; 9 bases align to TRBD2. This CDR3 is built from 15 residues. Trimming cost V 5 bases and J 9 bases; bases outside gene matches: 11. Germline V gene sequence: CDR1 LGHDT, CDR2 YNNKEL (reference sequence). CDR3 loop: CASSSQASGAREQFF. CDR3 sequence (DNA): TGTGCCAGCAGCTCACAGGCTAGCGGGGCACGTGAGCAGTTCTTC.

This chain uses TRBV7-8 with TRBJ2-7, with 9 bases matching TRBD1. The CDR3 sequence is 15 residues long. Losses at the gene ends were 5 bases for V and 2 bases for J; bases not matched to a gene: 7. Germline V lookup: CDR1 SGHVS, CDR2 FQNEAQ. DNA for the CDR3: TGTGCCAGCAGCGCTGCTGGGACAGGGACCTACGAGCAGTACTTC. It encodes CASSAAGTGTYEQYF. Variable domain in full (rest from reference TRBV7-8 and TRBJ2-7): GAGVSQSPRYKVAKRGQDVALRCDPISGHVSLFWYQQALGQGPEFLTYFQNEAQLDKSGLPSDRFFAERPEGSVSTLKIQRTQQEDSAVYLCASSAAGTGTYEQYFGPGTRLTVT.

V and J are TRBV5-1 and TRBJ2-5; D is possibly TRBD1 (6 bases). This CDR3 has 13 residues. Trimming stripped 4 bases from V and 5 bases from J, with 12 bases between. In germline, CDR1 is SGHRS, CDR2 YFSETQ. The CDR3 coding sequence is TGCGCCAGCAGCGAAACAGGGATGGAGACCCAGTACTTC. Translating it yields CASSETGMETQYF. Together with reference TRBV5-1 and TRBJ2-5, the CDR3 gives the full variable domain: KAGVTQTPRYLIKTRGQQVTLSCSPISGHRSVSWYQQTPGQGLQFLFEYFSETQRNKGNFPGRFSGRQFSNSRSEMNVSTLELGDSALYLCASSETGMETQYFGPGTRLLVL.

The chain combines TRBV3-1 with TRBJ2-1; unclear D gene. Germline V gene data show CDR1 as LGHDT and CDR2 as YNNKEL (reference sequence). Between the trimmed V and J ends, which lost 4 bases and 3 bases, there was a span of 7 bases. The CDR3 runs 13 residues. This chain's CDR3 is CASSPGIYNEQFF. Here the CDR3 DNA reads TGTGCCAGCAGCCCTGGGATCTACAATGAGCAGTTCTTC.

The chain uses TRBV9 and TRBJ2-5, with D possibly TRBD2 on 5 matching bases. There are 13 residues in the CDR3. Germline CDR1 SGDLS, CDR2 YYNGEE. Between the trimmed V and J ends, which lost 3 bases and 1 base, there was a span of 7 bases. CDR3 nucleotides: TGTGCCAGCAGCGAGGGAGCCCAAGAGACCCAGTACTTC. Translation gives CASSEGAQETQYF.

V is TRBV28 and J is TRBJ2-7, with D uncertain. Germline CDR1 is MDHEN and CDR2 is SYDVKM. The CDR3 covers 14 residues. The ends were cut back, 7 bases at V and 5 bases at J, with 18 bases in the middle. In DNA form, the CDR3 reads TGTGCCAGCAATCTAGGGCAGGTGCCCAACGAGCAGTACTTC. Its translation is CASNLGQVPNEQYF.